Each of the 29 T cell receptor beta chains below was sequenced from the same sample in a study of CD8 T cells in ankylosing spondylitis. No antigen is known for these receptors. Each CDR3 protein gets one entry after TCRdb re-called the 5' RACE reads with MiXCR. The sample consists of 750,000 to 850,000 distinct CDR3 sequences, 10% to 15% of them appearing once. Study findings and constraints: Apparently characteristic of ankylosing spondylitis blood was a TCR beta motif (fewer than 10 highly homologous variants).

The sample was blood, either unsorted or a sorted T cell fraction (not recorded which). The receptors originated from a male donor with ankylosing spondylitis.

The table lists this clonotype with many counts. The chain recombines TRBV27 with TRBJ2-1; 7 bases are shared with TRBD2. CDR3 length: 14 residues. Germline V CDR1 and CDR2: MNHEY, SMNVEV (reference sequence). Losses at the gene ends were 5 bases for V and 5 bases for J; bases not matched to a gene: 6. The CDR3, as DNA: TGTGCCAGCAGTAACGGGAGGCTAGACAATGAGCAGTTCTTC. Its protein is CASSNGRLDNEQFF.

This rearrangement joins TRBV5-1 to TRBJ2-7; D is ambiguous. This CDR3 comprises 15 residues. In germline, CDR1 is SGHRS, CDR2 YFSETQ. V shed 0 bases and J shed 0 bases, with 10 bases lying between them. The CDR3 sequence is CASSLGADNSYEQYF. CDR3 in DNA: TGCGCCAGCAGCTTGGGAGCTGACAACTCCTACGAGCAGTACTTC.

This clonotype was found many times. V usage is TRBV5-5 and J usage is TRBJ1-1; D remains ambiguous. The CDR3 totals 13 residues. CDR1 SGHKS and CDR2 YYEKEE come from the germline V gene (reference sequence). V was trimmed by 4 bases and J by 0 bases, leaving 7 bases between them. CDR3 bases: TGTGCCAGCAGCACGGATGTGAACACTGAAGCTTTCTTT. Protein sequence: CASSTDVNTEAFF.

The V and J genes are TRBV20-1 and TRBJ1-6; TRBD1 agrees at 9 bases. In germline, CDR1 is DFQATT, CDR2 SNEGSKA (reference sequence). J gave up 1 base and V 0 bases, and 7 bases lay outside the gene matches. The CDR3 spans 18 residues. Here the CDR3 reads CSARDGTGGDSYNSPLHF. The DNA of the CDR3 is TGCAGTGCTAGAGATGGCACAGGGGGCGATTCCTATAATTCACCCCTCCACTTT.

The sample holds many counts of this clonotype. V is TRBV7-9 and J is TRBJ2-1; 7 nucleotides line up with TRBD2. Germline CDR1 and CDR2: SEHNR and FQNEAQ (reference sequence). The J segment lost 3 bases and the V segment lost 5 bases, leaving 4 bases of the junction unmatched. The CDR3 covers 14 residues. For the CDR3, the DNA is TGTGCCAGCAGCCCGCGGACTAGCTACAATGAGCAGTTCTTC. Translating gives CASSPRTSYNEQFF.

This clonotype was recorded a few times. V is TRBV7-9 and J is TRBJ2-3; D is perhaps TRBD1 or TRBD2 (5 bases each). This CDR3 comprises 15 residues. Trimming cost V 5 bases and J 0 bases, with 12 bases left between them. CDR1 and CDR2 (germline): SEHNR, FQNEAQ (reference sequence). The CDR3 bases are TGTGCCAGCAGCAAACGGGACCCTAGCACAGATACGCAGTATTTT. As protein: CASSKRDPSTDTQYF.

This clonotype was observed a few times. This sequence joins TRBV6-5 and TRBJ1-5; D gene uncertain. Trimming took off 2 bases at V and 5 bases at J, with 7 bases between the two ends. The CDR3 is made up of 13 amino acids. Germline CDR1 is MNHEY and CDR2 is SVGAGI. The DNA of the CDR3 is TGTGCCAGCAGTTACGTTGTGCATCAGCCCCAGCATTTT. It specifies CASSYVVHQPQHF.

This rearrangement joins TRBV6-1 to TRBJ1-1; the D gene is possibly TRBD1 (6 bases). The germline V and J ends were trimmed by 7 bases and 5 bases, with 20 bases remaining between them. Germline CDR1 is MNHNS and CDR2 is SASEGT. The CDR3 has 15 amino acids. DNA for the CDR3: TGTGCCAGCACCGACCCGGGCAGGGGATATACTGAAGCTTTCTTT. Encoded protein: CASTDPGRGYTEAFF.

The chain couples TRBV20-1 to TRBJ2-5, with D tentatively TRBD2 (5 bases). Germline V gene lookup returns CDR1 DFQATT and CDR2 SNEGSKA (reference sequence). The CDR3 loop spans 12 amino acids. V was cut by 6 bases and J by 5 bases, with 13 bases left in between. Here the CDR3 DNA reads TGCAGTGCCCCGCTCGGGGTTGAGACCCAGTACTTC. This sequence encodes CSAPLGVETQYF.

This clonotype was seen a few times. The gene calls are TRBV4-1 and TRBJ2-5; 8 bases align to TRBD1. V lost 1 base, J lost 0 bases, and 4 bases stayed unmatched. Germline CDR1 reads MGHRA; CDR2 reads YSYEKL. CDR3 length: 16 amino acids. DNA of the CDR3: TGCGCCAGCAGCCAAGTAAACAGGGGGTACCAAGAGACCCAGTACTTC. Protein: CASSQVNRGYQETQYF.

This sequence joins TRBV7-2 and TRBJ2-5; no definite D call. The CDR3 is 14 residues long. Trimming stripped 5 bases from V and 2 bases from J, with 12 bases between. CDR1 and CDR2 from the germline V gene are SGHTA and FQGNSA. CDR3 DNA: TGTGCCAGCAGCCTACGCCATACTCAAGAGACCCAGTACTTC. Translated, it gives CASSLRHTQETQYF.

The sample holds a few counts of this clonotype. The V and J genes are TRBV28 and TRBJ1-2; tentatively, D is TRBD1 (6 bases). This CDR3 has 13 residues. Per the germline V gene, CDR1 is MDHEN and CDR2 is SYDVKM. V lost 10 bases and J 7 bases, leaving 19 bases between the germline ends. In DNA, the CDR3 is TGTGCCACCCCCACCCTACAGGGACTTGGCTACACCTTC. This sequence encodes CATPTLQGLGYTF.

This clonotype has more than one count but fewer than ten. The chain is built from TRBV4-2 and TRBJ2-5; TRBD1 matches at 9 bases. This CDR3 has 17 amino acids. Trimming removed 2 bases from V and 3 bases from J; junction bases left unmatched: 10. Per germline, CDR1 LGHNA and CDR2 YNFKEQ. The CDR3 sequence: CASSQNLPGTGKETQYF. CDR3 nucleotide sequence: TGTGCCAGCAGCCAAAATCTTCCCGGGACAGGGAAAGAGACCCAGTACTTC.

This clonotype showed up many times. This chain connects TRBV29-1 to TRBJ2-1; D possibly corresponds to TRBD1 (6 bases). The CDR3 spans 14 residues. V dropped 7 bases and J dropped 0 bases, with 13 bases sitting between them. Germline V CDR1 and CDR2: SQVTM, ANQGSEA. In DNA form, the CDR3 reads TGCAGCGCATCCGGGACAAACTCCTACAATGAGCAGTTCTTC. Encoded protein: CSASGTNSYNEQFF.

This clonotype was detected many times. The chain joins TRBV5-1 to TRBJ1-1, with D possibly being TRBD1 (6 bases). CDR1 is SGHRS, CDR2 YFSETQ, per germline. V was trimmed by 6 bases and J by 1 base, leaving 16 bases between them. This CDR3 is built from 15 residues. The CDR3 sequence: CASTRRGQQNTEAFF. The CDR3 DNA reads as TGCGCCAGCACCCGAAGAGGACAGCAGAACACTGAAGCTTTCTTT.

The chain links TRBV7-3 to TRBJ2-1; no reliable D call. Trimming stripped 1 base from V and 5 bases from J, with 9 bases between. Germline V lookup: CDR1 SGHTA, CDR2 FQGTGA. The length of the CDR3 is 14 residues. Written as DNA, the CDR3 is TGTGCCAGCAGCTTAATAAGCAGCCACAATGAGCAGTTCTTC. Encoded protein: CASSLISSHNEQFF.

The chain employs TRBV20-1 and TRBJ2-7; 7 nucleotides align to TRBD2. V trimming: 1 base; J trimming: 2 bases; junction bases outside the gene matches: 8. The CDR3 consists of 15 residues. Germline V gene sequence: CDR1 DFQATT, CDR2 SNEGSKA (reference sequence). The CDR3, as DNA: TGCAGTGCTAGAGGCGCGGGACTATACCCCTACGAGCAGTACTTC. Its translation: CSARGAGLYPYEQYF.

This clonotype was seen only a few times. The rearrangement links TRBV28 to TRBJ2-5; the D gene is possibly TRBD2 (5 bases). The V gene's germline CDR1 is MDHEN and CDR2 SYDVKM. Trimming stripped 4 bases from V and 13 bases from J, with 16 bases between. This CDR3 contains 12 residues. CDR3 region: CASSSYSEQWYF. CDR3 bases: TGTGCCAGCAGTTCGTATAGCGAGCAATGGTACTTC.

This clonotype was picked up a small number of times. V and J are TRBV6-1 and TRBJ1-1; D is possibly TRBD1 (5 bases). This CDR3 is 13 amino acids long. Germline V CDR1 and CDR2: MNHNS, SASEGT. The ends were cut back, 7 bases at V and 7 bases at J, with 16 bases in the middle. The chain's CDR3 is CASKTRGGGEAFF. The CDR3 bases are TGTGCCAGCAAAACTAGGGGAGGAGGTGAAGCTTTCTTT.

This clonotype was counted many times. The rearrangement joins TRBV5-1 to TRBJ1-1, with D uncertain. Germline V lookup: CDR1 SGHRS, CDR2 YFSETQ. Trimming took 4 bases from V and 4 from J, leaving 11 bases between them. This CDR3 comprises 13 residues. The chain's CDR3 is CASSQDASTEAFF. As DNA, the CDR3 is TGCGCCAGCAGCCAGGACGCGAGCACTGAAGCTTTCTTT.

This chain's CDR3 is CASSLSDLGPYEQYF. Written as DNA, the CDR3 is TGTGCCAGCAGCTTATCGGATCTAGGGCCCTACGAGCAGTACTTC. The gene calls are TRBV13 and TRBJ2-7; D is uncertain. CDR1 is PRHDT and CDR2 is FYEKMQ in the germline V gene (reference sequence). The length of the CDR3 is 15 residues. V was shortened by 2 bases and J by 2 bases, with 13 bases between the two germline ends.

This clonotype was observed a few times. This chain uses TRBV20-1 with TRBJ2-6; D gene unclear. The CDR3 consists of 17 residues. Trimming removed 6 bases at V and 0 bases at J, with 18 bases between. CDR1 and CDR2 (germline): DFQATT, SNEGSKA (reference sequence). Written as DNA, the CDR3 is TGCAGTGCCAGCCCAAGGACGGCAAGCTCTGGGGCCAACGTCCTGACTTTC. The encoded protein is CSASPRTASSGANVLTF.

This clonotype was recorded only once. The chain is built from TRBV6-1 and TRBJ2-1, with 8 bases that match TRBD2. V lost 5 bases to trimming and J lost 10 bases; unmatched junction nucleotides: 13. Germline-derived CDR1 and CDR2 are MNHNS and SASEGT. This CDR3 has 15 amino acids. CDR3 region: CASSPTWTSRKEQFF. In DNA form, the CDR3 reads TGTGCCAGCAGTCCGACTTGGACTAGCCGGAAGGAGCAGTTCTTC.

This clonotype was recorded many times. This sequence joins TRBV5-1 and TRBJ2-5; D may be TRBD2 (5 bases). The CDR3 runs to 15 residues. The germline gives CDR1 SGHRS, CDR2 YFSETQ. The germline V and J ends were trimmed by 3 bases and 1 base, with 13 bases remaining between them. In DNA form, the CDR3 reads TGCGCCAGCAGCTCCGGGAATGGCATCCAAGAGACCCAGTACTTC. Its protein is CASSSGNGIQETQYF.

This chain joins TRBV18 and TRBJ2-2; D is perhaps TRBD2 (6 bases). Germline V gives CDR1 KGHSH, CDR2 LQKENI. The V end was cut by 2 bases, the J end by 6 bases, with 13 bases between. The CDR3 runs to 15 residues. The DNA for the CDR3 is TGTGCCAGCTCACCATACCAAACGGGAGCCGGGGAGCTGTTTTTT. Its translation is CASSPYQTGAGELFF.

The sample holds many counts of this clonotype. This chain joins TRBV28 and TRBJ2-3; D is undetermined. This CDR3 contains 12 residues. Germline lookup yields CDR1 MDHEN and CDR2 SYDVKM. Between the trimmed V and J ends, which lost 8 bases and 4 bases, there was a span of 10 bases. The CDR3, as DNA: TGTGCCAGCGTTAGCACCCCAGATACGCAGTATTTT. Its protein is CASVSTPDTQYF.

V usage is TRBV20-1 and J usage is TRBJ2-3; 9 nucleotides match TRBD2. The CDR3 is made up of 15 amino acids. Losses at the gene ends were 6 bases for V and 3 bases for J; bases not matched to a gene: 10. Looked up from germline, CDR1 is DFQATT and CDR2 is SNEGSKA (reference sequence). In DNA, the CDR3 is TGCAGTGCCGCTCATAGCGGGAGCGGGACAGATACGCAGTATTTT. Its protein product is CSAAHSGSGTDTQYF.

This clonotype showed up just a few times. The rearrangement links TRBV9 to TRBJ1-2, with D perhaps TRBD1 (5 bases). With 0 bases removed from V and 6 bases from J, the gap between germline ends came to 18 bases. CDR3 length equals 16 residues. The germline V gene has CDR1 SGDLS and CDR2 YYNGEE. The DNA of the CDR3 is TGTGCCAGCAGCGTAGATGAAGGGAGGGGACGGGATGGCTACACCTTC. This translates into CASSVDEGRGRDGYTF.

This clonotype was picked up a small number of times. The J gene is TRBJ1-1, the V gene TRBV5-1; possible D gene TRBD1, 5 bases. This CDR3 region has 16 residues. Germline V gives CDR1 SGHRS, CDR2 YFSETQ. Trimming removed 4 bases from V and 4 bases from J, with 20 bases in between. The DNA of the CDR3 is TGCGCCAGCAGCAGGACCGGGACCGGGGCGGGCACTGAAGCTTTCTTT. Protein sequence: CASSRTGTGAGTEAFF.